This record looks at one T cell receptor (beta chain) sequence and its context. CDR1 and CDR2 from the germline V gene are KGHSH and LQKENI. Trimming shortened V by 2 bases and J by 4 bases, and 20 bases separated the two germline ends. The CDR3 runs 17 residues. This sample is part of a study of control samples from healthy donors and cancer patients. Assay used: immunoSEQ multiplex PCR; TCRdb lists only in-frame clones, some missing. Among 200,000 or so clones listed, 85% to 95% were seen once. This sequence originates from a man in his forties or fifties in good health. What was sequenced was blood. The chain employs TRBV18 and TRBJ2-5; D is undetermined. CDR3 residues: CASSPLSTHVSPETQYF. The CDR3 DNA reads as TGTGCCAGCTCACCATTATCTACCCACGTTTCCCCAGAGACCCAGTACTTC.